These 17 T cell receptor beta chains were all obtained from the same sample, sequenced in a study of OX40 agonist ivuxolimab in advanced cancers. Only in-frame clones appear in the TCRdb table, and some are missing; sequencing was by immunoSEQ multiplex PCR. The sample lists 65,000 to 70,000 clones; nearly 90% were seen once. The input for sequencing was CD4+ or CD8+ T cells sorted from blood, taken in a trial of the OX40 agonist ivuxolimab. The receptors stem from an adult with an advanced solid tumor such as melanoma, head and neck, liver or kidney cancer.

The rearrangement joins TRBV7-2 to TRBJ2-1, with 9 positions matching TRBD2. Trimming at V came to 2 bases and at J to 5 bases, leaving 10 bases not matched to a gene. The germline gives CDR1 SGHTA, CDR2 FQGNSA. This CDR3 is 17 amino acids long. The CDR3 DNA reads as TGTGCCAGCAGCTTATCTATACAGCGGGAGGTCAACAATGAGCAGTTCTTC. It specifies CASSLSIQREVNNEQFF.

Concerning this clone: A read error may account for a junction end that differs from germline. The chain is built from TRBV29-1 and TRBJ1-2, with unresolved D. The CDR3 is made up of 9 amino acids. Germline CDR1 is SQVTM and CDR2 is ANQGSEA. CDR3 region: CSVEGSYTF. The CDR3 bases are TGCAGCGTCGAAGGCAGCTACACCTTC.

The sample holds one count of this clone. The chain has TRBV5-1 and TRBJ2-3, with D perhaps TRBD2 (5 bases). The CDR3 has 15 residues. The ends were cut back, 0 bases at V and 5 bases at J, with 13 bases in the middle. Germline CDR1 SGHRS, CDR2 YFSETQ. CDR3 coding DNA: TGCGCCAGCAGCTTGGGTCCAACCGGAGGAGATACGCAGTATTTT. Its translation: CASSLGPTGGDTQYF.

The chain recombines TRBV7-9 with TRBJ1-6; D is ambiguous. The CDR3 extends over 14 amino acids. Trimming removed 1 base from V and 5 bases from J, with 6 bases in between. Germline CDR1 and CDR2: SEHNR and FQNEAQ (reference sequence). This CDR3 is CASSLEVDNSPLHF. As DNA, the CDR3 is TGTGCCAGCAGCTTAGAGGTGGATAATTCACCCCTCCACTTT.

This clone was counted a single time. The chain is built from TRBV7-3 and TRBJ2-3; no firm D call. The CDR3 is 14 amino acids. Germline V gives CDR1 SGHTA, CDR2 FQGTGA. Trimming left V 2 bases short and J 4 bases short, with 10 bases between. CDR3 residues: CASSLVGAADTQYF. CDR3 sequence (DNA): TGTGCCAGCAGCTTAGTAGGCGCGGCAGATACGCAGTATTTT.

This chain joins TRBV9 and TRBJ2-7; 10 bases fit TRBD2. With V trimmed by 3 bases and J by 0 bases, 15 bases remained unmatched. This CDR3 has 19 residues. Per the germline V gene, CDR1 is SGDLS and CDR2 is YYNGEE. The DNA for the CDR3 is TGTGCCAGCAGCGAACCCTTGGAGGGACTAGCGCGTTACTCCTACGAGCAGTACTTC. Its translation is CASSEPLEGLARYSYEQYF. Together with reference TRBV9 and TRBJ2-7, the CDR3 gives the full variable domain: DSGVTQTPKHLITATGQRVTLRCSPRSGDLSVYWYQQSLDQGLQFLIQYYNGEERAKGNILERFSAQQFPDLHSELNLSSLELGDSALYFCASSEPLEGLARYSYEQYFGPGTRLTVT.

This chain links TRBV5-1 with TRBJ2-7; 11 nucleotides agree with TRBD2. Germline lookup yields CDR1 SGHRS and CDR2 YFSETQ. The CDR3 contains 16 residues. Trimming removed 4 bases from V and 7 bases from J; junction bases left unmatched: 13. The CDR3 bases are TGCGCCAGCAGCCCGGGACTAGCGGTCTCTTTGGGTGAGCAGTACTTC. Protein product: CASSPGLAVSLGEQYF.

The chain employs TRBV30 and TRBJ1-2; D is possibly TRBD1 (6 bases). Per germline, CDR1 GTSNPN and CDR2 SVGIG (reference sequence). This CDR3 region has 13 residues. With 0 bases removed from V and 7 bases from J, the gap between germline ends came to 12 bases. In nucleotides, the CDR3 is TGTGCCTGGAGTGTCGGGACATCTCTTGGCTACACCTTC. Translated: CAWSVGTSLGYTF.

V and J are TRBV11-2 and TRBJ2-7; 11 nucleotides match TRBD2. The CDR3 loop spans 15 amino acids. Losses at the gene ends were 2 bases for V and 3 bases for J; bases not matched to a gene: 3. CDR1 and CDR2 (germline): SGHAT, FQNNGV. CDR3 coding DNA: TGTGCCAGCAGCTTAATTACTAGCGGGGGCTACGAGCAGTACTTC. Protein sequence: CASSLITSGGYEQYF.

This sequence joins TRBV18 and TRBJ2-3, with D tentatively TRBD1 (7 bases). V gave up 1 base and J gave up 5 bases, with 25 bases separating them. The CDR3 totals 19 residues. CDR1 and CDR2 from the germline V gene are KGHSH and LQKENI. CDR3 in amino acids: CASSPRKGAGSGRKDTQYF. The CDR3 region has the DNA TGTGCCAGCTCACCACGGAAGGGGGCGGGATCTGGGCGTAAAGATACGCAGTATTTT. Complete variable domain (other parts from reference TRBV18 and TRBJ2-3): NAGVMQNPRHLVRRRGQEARLRCSPMKGHSHVYWYRQLPEEGLKFMVYLQKENIIDESGMPKERFSAEFPKEGPSILRIQQVVRGDSAAYFCASSPRKGAGSGRKDTQYFGPGTRLTVL.

The chain uses TRBV6-6 and TRBJ2-4; TRBD2 agrees at 15 bases. The V gene's germline CDR1 is MNHNY and CDR2 SVGAGI (reference sequence). The CDR3 loop spans 13 amino acids. V shed 10 bases, J shed 7 bases, and the junction held 2 bases outside the gene matches. The CDR3 loop reads CAIGTSGRNIQYF. The CDR3, as DNA: TGTGCCATCGGGACTAGCGGGAGGAACATTCAGTACTTC.

This clone was found once. The chain employs TRBV7-3 and TRBJ2-6; D is ambiguous. Between the trimmed V and J ends, which lost 5 bases and 2 bases, there was a span of 16 bases. The CDR3 has 17 amino acids. Germline V gene data show CDR1 as SGHTA and CDR2 as FQGTGA. For the CDR3, the DNA is TGTGCCAGCAGCCTCACCCCCCCTGGGACTGGGGCCAACGTCCTGACTTTC. Its protein product is CASSLTPPGTGANVLTF.

V and J are TRBV9 and TRBJ2-1; 7 bases align to TRBD2. Trimming at V came to 0 bases and at J to 8 bases, leaving 11 bases not matched to a gene. CDR1 is SGDLS and CDR2 is YYNGEE in the germline V gene. CDR3 length: 16 residues. CDR3 residues: CASSVAGGGLKDEQFF. DNA of the CDR3: TGTGCCAGCAGCGTAGCCGGGGGAGGGCTCAAGGATGAGCAGTTCTTC.

V is TRBV25-1 and J is TRBJ2-3; 8 bases match TRBD2. After removal of 4 bases from V and 5 bases from J, the junction contained 11 bases not matched to a gene. There are 16 residues in the CDR3. CDR1 is MGHDK and CDR2 is SYGVNS in the germline V gene. The CDR3 protein is CASSARTSLRIDTQYF. CDR3 DNA sequence: TGTGCCAGCAGTGCCCGGACTAGCCTAAGAATAGATACGCAGTATTTT.

This chain links TRBV2 with TRBJ2-7; D is perhaps TRBD1 (6 bases). The CDR3 spans 13 residues. With 8 bases removed from V and 1 base from J, the gap between germline ends came to 12 bases. Germline V lookup: CDR1 SNHLY, CDR2 FYNNEI. The CDR3 reads CASAAGESYEQYF. The CDR3 DNA follows: TGTGCCAGCGCGGCAGGGGAATCCTACGAGCAGTACTTC.

The genes are TRBV19 and TRBJ2-7; TRBD2 agrees at 12 bases. The CDR3 has 17 amino acids. With 6 bases clipped from V and 3 bases from J, the junction kept 12 bases outside the gene matches. Germline V gene data show CDR1 as LNHDA and CDR2 as SQIVND (reference sequence). CDR3 coding DNA: TGTGCCAGTAGCAGGGGAGGACTAGCGGGGACCTTCTACGAGCAGTACTTC. It yields the protein CASSRGGLAGTFYEQYF.

This sequence joins TRBV6-6 and TRBJ2-5; no definite D call. Germline V gives CDR1 MNHNY, CDR2 SVGAGI (reference sequence). The germline V and J ends were trimmed by 4 bases and 7 bases, with 13 bases remaining between them. CDR3 length equals 13 residues. The CDR3 DNA reads TGTGCCAGCAGTTGGGCACTACCTGGGACCCAGTACTTC. Protein: CASSWALPGTQYF.